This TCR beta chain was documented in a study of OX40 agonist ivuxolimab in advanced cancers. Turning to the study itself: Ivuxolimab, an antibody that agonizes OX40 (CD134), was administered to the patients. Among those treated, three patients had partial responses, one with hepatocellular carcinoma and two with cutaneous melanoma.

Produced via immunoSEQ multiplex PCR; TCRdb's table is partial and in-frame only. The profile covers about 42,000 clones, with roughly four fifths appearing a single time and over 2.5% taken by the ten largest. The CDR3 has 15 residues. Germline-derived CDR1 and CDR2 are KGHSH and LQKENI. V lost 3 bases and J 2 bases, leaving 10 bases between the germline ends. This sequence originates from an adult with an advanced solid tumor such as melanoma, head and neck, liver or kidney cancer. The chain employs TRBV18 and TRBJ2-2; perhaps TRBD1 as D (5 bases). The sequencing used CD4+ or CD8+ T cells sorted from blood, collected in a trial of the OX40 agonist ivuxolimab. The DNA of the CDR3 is TGTGCCAGCTCACCGCGGACACAAAACACCGGGGAGCTGTTTTTT. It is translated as CASSPRTQNTGELFF.